This T cell receptor (beta chain) was recorded in a study of PD-1 blockade in classical Hodgkin lymphoma. This clone occurred once. Its cognate antigen is unknown. This CDR3 is 15 amino acids long. Germline V gives CDR1 KGHSH, CDR2 LQKENI. Trimming pared 1 base from V and 7 bases from J, leaving 16 bases between. The time point denotes: cycle 4 day 1 (C4D1), after less than seven weeks of nivolumab. No patient escaped relapse after autologous stem cell transplantation, and brentuximab vedotin exposure varied. The repertoire was sequenced with immunoSEQ multiplex PCR; TCRdb's copy has only in-frame clones and lacks some. Of around 60,000 clones detected, 91% appear once; the ten largest clones hold 10% to 13%. General study points: It was reported that newly diagnosed patients had less baseline TCR diversity than healthy donors.

The V gene is TRBV18, the J gene TRBJ2-5, with D maybe TRBD2 (6 bases). The sequenced sample was peripheral blood mononuclear cells (PBMCs), obtained before the fourth cycle of nivolumab. This sequence originates from a human donor with classical Hodgkin lymphoma. This CDR3 is CASSPRDSPWGTQYF. CDR3 in DNA: TGTGCCAGCTCACCACGGGACTCGCCGTGGGGGACCCAGTACTTC.